The T cell receptor (beta chain) under discussion was sequenced for a study of blood T cells in healthy people across ages. Study findings and constraints: Diversity estimates drawn from one million T cells were deemed underestimates. Per million T cells, the diversity of TCR beta decreased roughly linearly as age advanced.

This clonotype was recorded many times. What it recognizes is unknown. A second PCR of 7 to 11 cycles used a sample-barcoded 5' primer and a J-beta primer mix. Via MiXCR, TCRdb re-called the 5' RACE reads, giving one row per CDR3 protein. The sample records 550,000 to 650,000 distinct CDR3 sequences, about 30% being singletons. Donors were systemically healthy Caucasian individuals from Russia aged 6 to 90 years. Each sample yielded at least 5 micrograms of PBMC total RNA. This TCR derives from a woman older than 75 in good health. The material sequenced was blood.

CDR3 nucleotides: TGTGCCAGCAGCTTAGGATGGCGGGGGACTTCCTACGAGCAGTACTTC. Its protein is CASSLGWRGTSYEQYF. This chain joins TRBV7-2 and TRBJ2-7, with TRBD2 identical over 7 bases. The CDR3 runs 16 residues. V lost 1 base and J lost 1; bases outside the gene matches: 7. Looked up from germline, CDR1 is SGHTA and CDR2 is FQGNSA.